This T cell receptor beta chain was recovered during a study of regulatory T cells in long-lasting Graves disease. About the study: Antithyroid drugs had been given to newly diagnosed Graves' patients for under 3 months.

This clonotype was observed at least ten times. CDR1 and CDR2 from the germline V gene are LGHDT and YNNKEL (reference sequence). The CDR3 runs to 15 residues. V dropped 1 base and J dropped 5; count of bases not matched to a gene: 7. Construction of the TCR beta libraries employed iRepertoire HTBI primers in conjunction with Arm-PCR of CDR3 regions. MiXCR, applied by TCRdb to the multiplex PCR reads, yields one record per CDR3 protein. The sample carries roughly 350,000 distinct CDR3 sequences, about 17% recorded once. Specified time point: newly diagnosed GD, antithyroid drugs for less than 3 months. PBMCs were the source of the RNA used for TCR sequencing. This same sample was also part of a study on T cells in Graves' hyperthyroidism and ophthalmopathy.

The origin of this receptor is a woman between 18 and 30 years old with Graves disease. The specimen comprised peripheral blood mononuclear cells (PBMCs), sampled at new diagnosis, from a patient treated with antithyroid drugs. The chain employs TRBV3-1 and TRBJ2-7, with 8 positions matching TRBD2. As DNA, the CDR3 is TGTGCCAGCAGCCAAGCCCTCTCAGCGGGAGACGAGCAGTACTTC. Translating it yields CASSQALSAGDEQYF.